This T cell receptor (beta chain) was sequenced during a study of blood T cell repertoires in COVID-19. Overall study: Italy, Spain and the United States were the sources of the convalescent and acute COVID-19 samples. The analysed material was cDNA or gDNA that came from T cells, B-cell-depleted T cells, or PBMCs.

V was trimmed by 5 bases and J by 5 bases, leaving 17 bases between them. CDR1 is SQVTM and CDR2 is ANQGSEA in the germline V gene. The CDR3 has 14 amino acids. Per the authors' pipeline: Estimates of nucleated cell counts were drawn from the amplification of reference gene primers. Clones were sequenced by immunoSEQ multiplex PCR, and TCRdb holds only the in-frame ones, with some missing. V, J and clone size are those of that table, while D and trimming were read from the DNA. The table has 180,000 or so clones, about nine tenths seen once; the top ten hold about 1.4%. The TCR sequence derives from a woman aged 45-60 years with acute or convalescent COVID-19. The chain carries TRBV29-1 and TRBJ2-3; weak D call: TRBD2 (6 bases). The sample taken for sequencing was peripheral blood. This chain's CDR3 is CSVHGGIRVDTQYF. The CDR3 DNA reads as TGCAGCGTTCACGGCGGGATTAGGGTAGATACGCAGTATTTT.